One T cell receptor beta chain is described in this entry. Antigen unknown. The sample originates from a study of OX40 agonist ivuxolimab in advanced cancers. Study as a whole: Partial responses, seen in three patients, involved one hepatocellular carcinoma and two cutaneous melanomas.

Patients with autoimmune history or systemic immunosuppression were excluded. Peripheral blood came from all dose cohorts at three timepoints. Study-wide findings and caveats: CD8+ T cells showed, on average, more clonal expansion than CD4+ cells.

Germline V gene lookup returns CDR1 SEHNR and CDR2 FQNEAQ (reference sequence). Trimming shortened V by 1 base and J by 6 bases, and 4 bases separated the two germline ends. CDR3 size: 12 residues. TCRdb keeps only in-frame clones here, not all; method: immunoSEQ multiplex PCR. Here the sample spans tens of thousands of clones, 80% to 95% being singletons. The receptor's source is an adult with an advanced solid tumor such as melanoma, head and neck, liver or kidney cancer. The rearrangement joins TRBV7-9 to TRBJ1-5, with no clear D. The sample here was CD4+ or CD8+ T cells sorted from blood, taken in a trial of the OX40 agonist ivuxolimab. In nucleotides, the CDR3 is TGTGCCAGCAGCTTAGATTTTCAGCCCCAGCATTTT. Residues: CASSLDFQPQHF. The full variable domain, completed using reference TRBV7-9 and TRBJ1-5, is DTGVSQNPRHKITKRGQNVTFRCDPISEHNRLYWYRQTLGQGPEFLTYFQNEAQLEKSRLLSDRFSAERPKGSFSTLEIQRTEQGDSAMYLCASSLDFQPQHFGDGTRLSIL.